This TCR beta chain came from a study of neurological immune-mediated disorders. Findings and limits, study-wide: On phylogenetic grouping, the repertoires of 18 of 34 multiple sclerosis patients fell within one related-CDR3 cluster, constituting a possible signature.

PBMCs stored at -80 C, 2 million in total, were the source of the unsorted libraries. A 10-nucleotide random UMI tagged transcripts in template-switch 5'RACE cDNA synthesis. Whenever a sequencing run was performed, it yielded over 170 million TCR-beta sequences from 15-18 subjects. TCRdb analysed the 5' RACE reads with MiXCR anew, one entry per CDR3 protein. The table has 95,000 or so distinct CDR3 sequences, around 3.4% seen once. This clonotype was counted at least ten times. The antigen is unknown. V shed 7 bases and J shed 1 base, with 7 bases lying between them. Germline V CDR1 and CDR2: MDHEN, SYDVKM. This CDR3 comprises 12 residues.

Material: PBMCs. The clonotype was recovered from a woman under 30 with multiple sclerosis. This chain connects TRBV28 to TRBJ1-1; D remains unclear. The CDR3 DNA is TGTGCCAGCATCTCAGAGAACACTGAAGCTTTCTTT. Amino acids: CASISENTEAFF.